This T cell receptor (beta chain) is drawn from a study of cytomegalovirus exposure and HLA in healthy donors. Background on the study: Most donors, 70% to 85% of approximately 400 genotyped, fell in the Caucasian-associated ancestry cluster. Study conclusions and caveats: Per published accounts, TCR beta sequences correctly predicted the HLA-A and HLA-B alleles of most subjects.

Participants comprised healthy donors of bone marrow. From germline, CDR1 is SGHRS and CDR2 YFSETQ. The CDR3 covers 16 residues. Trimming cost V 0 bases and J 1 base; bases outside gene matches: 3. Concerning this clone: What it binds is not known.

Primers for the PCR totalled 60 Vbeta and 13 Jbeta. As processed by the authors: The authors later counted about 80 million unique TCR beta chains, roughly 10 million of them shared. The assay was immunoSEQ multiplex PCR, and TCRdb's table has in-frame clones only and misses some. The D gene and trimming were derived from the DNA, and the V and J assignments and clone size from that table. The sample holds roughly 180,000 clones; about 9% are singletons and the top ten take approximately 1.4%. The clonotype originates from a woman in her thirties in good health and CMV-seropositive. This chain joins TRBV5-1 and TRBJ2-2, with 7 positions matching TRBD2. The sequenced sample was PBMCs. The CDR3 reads CASSLAAGLNTGELFF. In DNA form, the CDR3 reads TGCGCCAGCAGCTTGGCAGCGGGGTTGAACACCGGGGAGCTGTTTTTT.